This T cell receptor beta chain emerged from a study of a mutant IDH1 vaccine in newly diagnosed glioma. The CDR3 is 13 amino acids. Germline-derived CDR1 and CDR2 are WSHSY and SAAADI. The ends lost 6 bases at V and 2 bases at J; junction bases unmatched: 3. The sample's time point: week 47, end of study. Each vaccine dose was 300 ug of mutant IDH1 20-mer peptide, with topical imiquimod. Donors had new IDH1-mutant astrocytomas of WHO grade 3 or 4 (ATRX-lost). Notes on the study in general: Pseudoprogression seemingly bore no relation to changes in top peripheral T cell clonotypes.

Generated by immunoSEQ multiplex PCR, the TCRdb table keeps only in-frame clones and is missing some. The sample holds approximately 50,000 clones, 83% seen once. In this sample, this clone turned up a few times. The antigen is unknown. Sequenced here: PBMCs, sampled from a glioma patient whose treatment included an IDH1 peptide vaccine. The TCR was taken from a woman aged 45-59 years with glioma. The V gene is TRBV10-2, the J gene TRBJ1-2, with 7 positions matching TRBD1. The CDR3 coding sequence is TGCGCCAGCAGACTGGGACAGAACTATGGCTACACCTTC. Amino acid sequence: CASRLGQNYGYTF.